The next 32 T cell receptor beta chains were all read from a single sample in a study of CD8 T cells in Susac syndrome. An amount of RNA that ranged from roughly 0.5 to 1 ug was reverse transcribed with random hexamers. TCRdb re-analysed the immunoSEQ multiplex PCR reads in MiXCR, keeping a single row per CDR3 protein. This table has roughly 140,000 distinct CDR3 sequences, almost 96% appearing once. The sequenced sample was CD4+ T cells from PBMCs. These receptor sequences come from a human donor with Susac syndrome.

This chain joins TRBV20-1 and TRBJ2-2; 10 bases map to TRBD1. Trimming at V came to 4 bases and at J to 7 bases, leaving 3 bases not matched to a gene. CDR1 and CDR2 from the germline V gene are DFQATT and SNEGSKA (reference sequence). This CDR3 region has 13 residues. For the CDR3, the DNA is TGCAGTGCTAAGACAGGGGGCATCGGGGAGCTGTTTTTT. Encoded protein: CSAKTGGIGELFF.

This rearrangement joins TRBV18 to TRBJ1-1; possible D gene TRBD1, 5 bases. V was pared by 1 base and J by 6 bases, with 9 bases between. Germline loops: CDR1 KGHSH, CDR2 LQKENI. The CDR3 covers 13 residues. In DNA form, the CDR3 reads TGTGCCAGCTCACCACAGGGGAATGCTGAAGCTTTCTTT. It codes for CASSPQGNAEAFF.

This clonotype has just one count. The rearrangement uses TRBV5-6 and TRBJ2-1; 7 nucleotides match TRBD1. V was pared by 6 bases and J by 9 bases, with 15 bases of the junction left unmatched. The CDR3 has 15 residues. Germline loops: CDR1 SGHDT, CDR2 YYEEEE. This chain's CDR3 is CASIHERGRGGEQFF. The DNA of the CDR3 is TGTGCCAGCATCCATGAAAGGGGGCGAGGAGGTGAGCAGTTCTTC.

The V and J genes are TRBV18 and TRBJ2-3; D gene ambiguous. The germline V gene encodes CDR1 KGHSH and CDR2 LQKENI. The CDR3 has 14 amino acids. V was shortened by 3 bases and J by 2 bases, with 9 bases between the two germline ends. The CDR3 region is CASSPILDTDTQYF. Here the CDR3 DNA reads TGTGCCAGCTCACCGATTCTCGACACAGATACGCAGTATTTT. The full variable domain, with the rest looked up from reference TRBV18 and TRBJ2-3, is NAGVMQNPRHLVRRRGQEARLRCSPMKGHSHVYWYRQLPEEGLKFMVYLQKENIIDESGMPKERFSAEFPKEGPSILRIQQVVRGDSAAYFCASSPILDTDTQYFGPGTRLTVL.

This clonotype appeared a single time. This chain links TRBV6-6 with TRBJ2-5, with a tentative D call TRBD1 (5 bases). Germline CDR1 MNHNY, CDR2 SVGAGI (reference sequence). The CDR3 covers 14 residues. V was shortened by 6 bases and J by 5 bases, with 16 bases between the two germline ends. The chain's CDR3 is CASSEPQGGETQYF. In DNA form, the CDR3 reads TGTGCCAGCAGCGAGCCTCAGGGTGGGGAGACCCAGTACTTC.

The chain uses TRBV7-9 and TRBJ2-1; possibly TRBD2 for D (6 bases). In germline, CDR1 is SEHNR, CDR2 FQNEAQ (reference sequence). The CDR3 length is 11 residues. With 5 bases removed from V and 10 bases from J, the gap between germline ends came to 9 bases. The CDR3 spells CASSPGREQFF. For the CDR3, the DNA is TGTGCCAGCAGCCCGGGGAGGGAGCAGTTCTTC.

This clonotype was found once. The chain links TRBV5-6 to TRBJ2-5; TRBD1 agrees at 7 bases. V lost 4 bases, J lost 5 bases, and 5 bases stayed unmatched. The germline V gene encodes CDR1 SGHDT and CDR2 YYEEEE. The CDR3 is made up of 13 amino acids. CDR3 loop: CASSATGVETQYF. DNA of the CDR3: TGTGCCAGCAGCGCCACAGGGGTGGAGACCCAGTACTTC.

The J gene is TRBJ2-1, the V gene TRBV10-3, with D perhaps matching TRBD2 (5 bases). Trimming took 3 bases from V and 6 from J, leaving 15 bases between them. This CDR3 spans 15 amino acids. Germline CDR1 and CDR2: ENHRY and SYGVKD. CDR3 sequence (DNA): TGTGCCATCAGTGACCTGGGCGGGTTCCCCAATGAGCAGTTCTTC. This translates into CAISDLGGFPNEQFF.

The rearrangement uses TRBV5-1 and TRBJ2-2; D tentatively fits TRBD1 or TRBD2 (5 bases each). The germline CDR1 and CDR2 sequences are SGHRS and YFSETQ. The CDR3 extends over 14 amino acids. V was shortened by 4 bases and J by 4 bases, with 11 bases between the two germline ends. CDR3 in amino acids: CASSGPGTTGELFF. CDR3 bases: TGCGCCAGCAGCGGCCCGGGGACCACCGGGGAGCTGTTTTTT. Drawing the rest from reference TRBV5-1 and TRBJ2-2, the complete variable domain is KAGVTQTPRYLIKTRGQQVTLSCSPISGHRSVSWYQQTPGQGLQFLFEYFSETQRNKGNFPGRFSGRQFSNSRSEMNVSTLELGDSALYLCASSGPGTTGELFFGEGSRLTVL.

The chain recombines TRBV12-3 or TRBV12-4 with TRBJ1-2; the match to TRBD1 covers 9 bases. The CDR3 has 13 amino acids. Trimming cost V 6 bases and J 8 bases; bases outside gene matches: 7. The CDR3 sequence: CASSRGQGGGYTF. Written as DNA, the CDR3 is TGTGCCAGCAGCCGGGGACAGGGCGGAGGCTACACCTTC.

V is TRBV29-1 and J is TRBJ1-1; a possible D gene is TRBD1 (6 bases). V was pared by 7 bases and J by 9 bases, with 18 bases between. The CDR3 totals 12 residues. From germline, CDR1 is SQVTM and CDR2 ANQGSEA. The CDR3 loop reads CSAGTPNTQAFF. The DNA of the CDR3 is TGCAGCGCGGGGACACCTAATACTCAAGCTTTCTTT.

This clonotype was detected once. This chain links TRBV15 with TRBJ2-2; D is uncertain. V gave up 3 bases and J gave up 4 bases, with 12 bases separating them. The CDR3 consists of 15 residues. The germline CDR1 and CDR2 sequences are LNHNV and YYDKDF (reference sequence). CDR3 sequence reads: CATSSPLGSTGELFF. In DNA form, the CDR3 reads TGTGCCACCAGCAGCCCCCTAGGTAGCACCGGGGAGCTGTTTTTT. The complete variable domain, with remaining parts taken from reference TRBV15 and TRBJ2-2, reads DAMVIQNPRYQVTQFGKPVTLSCSQTLNHNVMYWYQQKSSQAPKLLFHYYDKDFNNEADTPDNFQSRRPNTSFCFLDIRSPGLGDTAMYLCATSSPLGSTGELFFGEGSRLTVL.

V is TRBV6-6 and J is TRBJ2-3, with 7 nucleotides matching TRBD1. The CDR3 spans 15 residues. The germline V gene has CDR1 MNHNY and CDR2 SVGAGI (reference sequence). The V segment lost 5 bases and the J segment 4 bases; nucleotides outside the gene matches: 9. The CDR3 DNA is TGTGCCAGCAGTCCTAGCTCCGGGACAGCAGATACGCAGTATTTT. Protein sequence: CASSPSSGTADTQYF.

This clonotype was seen just once. The CDR3 sequence: CASSYSGGQQPQHF. DNA of the CDR3: TGTGCCAGTAGTTACAGCGGGGGGCAACAGCCCCAGCATTTT. The rearrangement links TRBV19 to TRBJ1-5; D is perhaps TRBD1 (6 bases). Looked up from germline, CDR1 is LNHDA and CDR2 is SQIVND (reference sequence). This CDR3 has 14 amino acids. Trimming removed 5 bases at V and 7 bases at J, with 15 bases between.

The V call is TRBV29-1, the J call TRBJ1-5; TRBD1 matches 8 bases. The CDR3 runs 15 residues. Looked up from germline, CDR1 is SQVTM and CDR2 is ANQGSEA. V shed 4 bases, J shed 0 bases, and the junction held 5 bases outside the gene matches. The DNA for the CDR3 is TGCAGCGTTGTACTCAGGGGGCTTAGCAATCAGCCCCAGCATTTT. Translated: CSVVLRGLSNQPQHF.

The chain is built from TRBV20-1 and TRBJ1-2, with D possibly matching TRBD1 (5 bases). Between the trimmed V and J ends, which lost 0 bases and 4 bases, there was a span of 15 bases. In germline, CDR1 is DFQATT, CDR2 SNEGSKA (reference sequence). The CDR3 loop spans 15 amino acids. The DNA of the CDR3 is TGCAGTGCTAGAGATTCGACAGTGGGGTCCTATGGCTACACCTTC. Protein sequence: CSARDSTVGSYGYTF.

CDR3 bases: TGTGCCAGCAGCTTACCAGGCCTGGGGGGCTACACCTTC. It translates to CASSLPGLGGYTF. This chain links TRBV7-9 with TRBJ1-2; D unclear. From germline, CDR1 is SEHNR and CDR2 FQNEAQ (reference sequence). Trimming shortened V by 2 bases and J by 8 bases, and 12 bases separated the two germline ends. This CDR3 region has 13 residues.

The chain couples TRBV12-3 or TRBV12-4 to TRBJ2-1, with D tentatively TRBD2 (5 bases). The CDR3 sequence is 12 residues long. V lost 2 bases and J 7 bases, leaving 6 bases between the germline ends. CDR3 in amino acids: CASSLRRNEQFF. DNA of the CDR3: TGTGCCAGCAGTTTAAGGAGGAATGAGCAGTTCTTC.

The chain couples TRBV12-3 or TRBV12-4 to TRBJ2-3; 9 nucleotides match TRBD2. The V and J ends lost 4 bases and 5 bases, in that order; junction bases with no gene match: 4. The CDR3 is made up of 14 amino acids. In DNA form, the CDR3 reads TGTGCCAGCAGTTCGGGACTAGCAGGAGATACGCAGTATTTT. Residues: CASSSGLAGDTQYF.

In its sample, this clonotype was seen a few times. This chain joins TRBV18 and TRBJ2-5, with D unresolved. Germline CDR1 is KGHSH and CDR2 is LQKENI. The CDR3 covers 13 residues. Trimming shortened V by 2 bases and J by 1 base, and 5 bases separated the two germline ends. The CDR3 sequence is CASSPRIQETQYF. DNA for the CDR3: TGTGCCAGCTCACCAAGGATCCAAGAGACCCAGTACTTC.

This chain uses TRBV14 with TRBJ1-2; D not certain. V was clipped by 5 bases and J by 4 bases, with 11 bases between them. The CDR3 consists of 13 residues. Per the germline V gene, CDR1 is SGHDN and CDR2 is FVKESK. The CDR3 DNA follows: TGTGCCAGCAGCAGAGGGAGAACCTATGGCTACACCTTC. As protein: CASSRGRTYGYTF.

The chain links TRBV20-1 to TRBJ2-1, with 9 bases matching TRBD2. Per germline, CDR1 DFQATT and CDR2 SNEGSKA (reference sequence). V shed 4 bases and J 7 bases; nucleotides not matched to a gene: 8. The CDR3 is made up of 14 amino acids. CDR3 protein: CSATRSGRNNEQFF. Written as DNA, the CDR3 is TGCAGTGCTACCAGAAGCGGGAGGAATAATGAGCAGTTCTTC.

The rearrangement links TRBV15 to TRBJ2-2; weak D call: TRBD2 (5 bases). The CDR3 covers 13 residues. The germline V gene encodes CDR1 LNHNV and CDR2 YYDKDF (reference sequence). Trimming removed 1 base at V and 5 bases at J, with 5 bases between. The CDR3 DNA sequence: TGTGCCACCAGCAGAGGAGGGACCGGGGAGCTGTTTTTT. As protein: CATSRGGTGELFF.

The rearrangement links TRBV7-2 to TRBJ2-5; D is possibly TRBD1 or TRBD2 (5 bases each). CDR1 is SGHTA, CDR2 FQGNSA, per germline. V lost 4 bases to trimming and J lost 5 bases, with 14 bases between them. The CDR3 runs 14 residues. The CDR3 loop is CASSSLGVRETQYF. The CDR3 region has the DNA TGTGCCAGCAGCTCACTAGGGGTCCGGGAGACCCAGTACTTC.

The chain links TRBV5-1 to TRBJ2-7; D perhaps matches TRBD2 (6 bases). The germline V gene has CDR1 SGHRS and CDR2 YFSETQ. With 3 bases removed from V and 2 bases from J, the gap between germline ends came to 15 bases. The length of the CDR3 is 15 residues. The CDR3 reads CASSSRDSNPYEQYF. In DNA form, the CDR3 reads TGCGCCAGCAGCTCCCGGGACTCAAACCCCTACGAGCAGTACTTC.

The chain carries TRBV12-3 or TRBV12-4 and TRBJ2-5, with D tentatively TRBD1 or TRBD2 (5 bases each). This CDR3 region has 13 residues. The germline V and J ends were trimmed by 6 bases and 7 bases, with 15 bases remaining between them. Here the CDR3 reads CASRRGDLGTQYF. The DNA for the CDR3 is TGTGCCAGCAGGCGAGGGGACCTGGGGACCCAGTACTTC.

This chain connects TRBV20-1 to TRBJ2-1; TRBD2 matches 12 bases. The CDR3 runs to 14 residues. V shed 5 bases, J shed 1 base, and the junction held 0 bases outside the gene matches. Germline V CDR1 and CDR2: DFQATT, SNEGSKA (reference sequence). CDR3 loop: CSALAGGSYNEQFF. In nucleotides, the CDR3 is TGCAGTGCTCTAGCGGGAGGGTCCTACAATGAGCAGTTCTTC.

This clonotype was counted a single time. The chain has TRBV4-2 and TRBJ1-4, with 8 bases lining up with TRBD1. Per the germline V gene, CDR1 is LGHNA and CDR2 is YNFKEQ. This CDR3 is 16 amino acids long. J was trimmed by 5 bases and V by 5 bases; bases with no gene match: 10. The CDR3 nucleotides are TGTGCCAGCAGCGACGTAGACAGGGGAGGCAATGAAAAACTGTTTTTT. Protein product: CASSDVDRGGNEKLFF.

This sequence joins TRBV25-1 and TRBJ2-2; 9 positions agree with TRBD1. The CDR3 consists of 16 residues. The germline CDR1 and CDR2 sequences are MGHDK and SYGVNS. With V trimmed by 6 bases and J by 4 bases, 9 bases remained unmatched. The CDR3 region is CASRPTGTGTTGELFF. DNA for the CDR3: TGTGCCAGCAGGCCCACGGGGACAGGGACCACCGGGGAGCTGTTTTTT.

V usage is TRBV4-1 and J usage is TRBJ1-5; D perhaps matches TRBD1 (6 bases). Germline-derived CDR1 and CDR2 are MGHRA and YSYEKL. The CDR3 contains 14 residues. V lost 6 bases, J lost 3 bases, and 12 bases lay in between. The CDR3 DNA sequence: TGCGCCAGCAGGCCCGTGGGGGCCAATCAGCCCCAGCATTTT. Its translation: CASRPVGANQPQHF.

This chain connects TRBV3-1 to TRBJ2-7; no reliable D call. V gave up 0 bases and J gave up 2 bases, with 5 bases separating them. CDR3 size: 13 residues. Germline lookup yields CDR1 LGHDT and CDR2 YNNKEL (reference sequence). The CDR3 loop is CASSQEQTYEQYF. As DNA, the CDR3 is TGTGCCAGCAGCCAAGAACAGACCTACGAGCAGTACTTC.

DNA of the CDR3: TGTGCCAGCAGCGTCGACAGGGTTACCGGGGAGCTGTTTTTT. It translates to CASSVDRVTGELFF. V is TRBV9 and J is TRBJ2-2, with 7 bases identical to TRBD1. The germline V gene has CDR1 SGDLS and CDR2 YYNGEE. Trimming at V came to 2 bases and at J to 5 bases, leaving 3 bases not matched to a gene. The length of the CDR3 is 14 residues.